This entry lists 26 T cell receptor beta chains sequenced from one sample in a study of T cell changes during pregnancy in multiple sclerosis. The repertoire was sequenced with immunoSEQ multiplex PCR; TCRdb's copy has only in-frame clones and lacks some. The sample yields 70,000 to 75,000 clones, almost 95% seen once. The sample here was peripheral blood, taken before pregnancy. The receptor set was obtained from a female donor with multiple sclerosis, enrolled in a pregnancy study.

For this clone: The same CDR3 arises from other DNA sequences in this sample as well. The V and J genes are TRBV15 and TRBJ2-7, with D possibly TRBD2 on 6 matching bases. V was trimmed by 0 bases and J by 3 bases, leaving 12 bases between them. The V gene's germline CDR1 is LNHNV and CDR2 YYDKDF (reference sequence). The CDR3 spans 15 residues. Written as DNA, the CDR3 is TGTGCCACCAGCAGAGAGTCCGGGGGAAGCTACGAGCAGTACTTC. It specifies CATSRESGGSYEQYF.

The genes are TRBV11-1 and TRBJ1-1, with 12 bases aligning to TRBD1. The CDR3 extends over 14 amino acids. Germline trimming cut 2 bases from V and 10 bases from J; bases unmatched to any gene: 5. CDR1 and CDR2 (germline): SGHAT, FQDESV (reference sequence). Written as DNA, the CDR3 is TGTGCCAGCAGCTTATGGGACAGGGGGCTTCGAGCTTTCTTT. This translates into CASSLWDRGLRAFF. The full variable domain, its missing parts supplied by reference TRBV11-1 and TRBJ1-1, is EAEVAQSPRYKITEKSQAVAFWCDPISGHATLYWYRQILGQGPELLVQFQDESVVDDSQLPKDRFSAERLKGVDSTLKIQPAELGDSAMYLCASSLWDRGLRAFFGQGTRLTVV.

The CDR3 bases are TGCAGCGCAATAGCGGGAGGGCAGCAGTTCTTC. This sequence encodes CSAIAGGQQFF. The chain recombines TRBV29-1 with TRBJ2-1, with TRBD2 matching 11 bases. In germline, CDR1 is SQVTM, CDR2 ANQGSEA. This CDR3 contains 11 residues. With 7 bases clipped from V and 11 bases from J, the junction kept 4 bases outside the gene matches.

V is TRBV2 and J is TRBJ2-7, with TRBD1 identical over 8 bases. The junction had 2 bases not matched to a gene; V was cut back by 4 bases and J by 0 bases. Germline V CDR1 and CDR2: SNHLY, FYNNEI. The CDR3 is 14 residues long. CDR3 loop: CASSGDRGSYEQYF. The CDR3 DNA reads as TGTGCCAGCAGTGGAGACAGGGGCTCCTACGAGCAGTACTTC.

The CDR3 DNA follows: TGTGCCAGCAGGCAAGGGACACTGGACTACGAGCAGTACTTC. Its translation is CASRQGTLDYEQYF. The chain is built from TRBV28 and TRBJ2-7, with D possibly matching TRBD1 (6 bases). Germline lookup yields CDR1 MDHEN and CDR2 SYDVKM. The length of the CDR3 is 14 residues. V gave up 6 bases and J gave up 3 bases, with 15 bases separating them.

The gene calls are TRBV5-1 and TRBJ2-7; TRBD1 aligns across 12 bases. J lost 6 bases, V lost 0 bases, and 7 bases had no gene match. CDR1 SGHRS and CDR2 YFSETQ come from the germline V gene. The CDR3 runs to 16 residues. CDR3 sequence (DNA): TGCGCCAGCAGCTTGGATACCGGGACAGGGGGCGGCGAGCAGTACTTC. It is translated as CASSLDTGTGGGEQYF.

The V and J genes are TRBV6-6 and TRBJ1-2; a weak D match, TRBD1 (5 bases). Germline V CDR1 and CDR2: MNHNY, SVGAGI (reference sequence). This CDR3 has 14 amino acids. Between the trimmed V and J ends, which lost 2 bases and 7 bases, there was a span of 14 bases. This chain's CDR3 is CASSYAIWGSGYTF. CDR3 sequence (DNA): TGTGCCAGCAGTTACGCGATTTGGGGCTCTGGCTACACCTTC.

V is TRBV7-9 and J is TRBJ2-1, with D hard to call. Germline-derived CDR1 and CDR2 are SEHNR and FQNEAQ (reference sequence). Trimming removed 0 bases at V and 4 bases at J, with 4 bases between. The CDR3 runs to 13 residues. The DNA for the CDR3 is TGTGCCAGCAGCTTAGCAGAGTACAATGAGCAGTTCTTC. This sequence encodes CASSLAEYNEQFF.

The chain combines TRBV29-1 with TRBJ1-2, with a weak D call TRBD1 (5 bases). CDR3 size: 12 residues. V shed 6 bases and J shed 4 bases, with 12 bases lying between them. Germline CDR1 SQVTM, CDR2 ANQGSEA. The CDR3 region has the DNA TGCAGCGTGGTTGACAGCCTCTATGGCTACACCTTC. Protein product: CSVVDSLYGYTF.

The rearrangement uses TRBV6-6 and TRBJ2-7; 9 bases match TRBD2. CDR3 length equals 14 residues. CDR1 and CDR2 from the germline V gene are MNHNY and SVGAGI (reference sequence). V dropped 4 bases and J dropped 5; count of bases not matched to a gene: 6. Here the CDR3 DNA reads TGTGCCAGCAGTTGGGCTAGCGGGAACGACGAGCAGTACTTC. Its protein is CASSWASGNDEQYF.

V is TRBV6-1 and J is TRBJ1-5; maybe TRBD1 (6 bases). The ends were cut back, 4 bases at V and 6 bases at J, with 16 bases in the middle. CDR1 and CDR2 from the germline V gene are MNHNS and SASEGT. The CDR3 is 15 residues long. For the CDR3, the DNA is TGTGCCAGCAGTGCCAGGACAGCCCTGGGTCAGCCCCAGCATTTT. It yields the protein CASSARTALGQPQHF.

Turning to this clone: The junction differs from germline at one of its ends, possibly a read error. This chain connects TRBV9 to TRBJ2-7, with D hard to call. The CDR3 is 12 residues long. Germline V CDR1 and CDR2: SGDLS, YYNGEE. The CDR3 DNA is TGTGCCAGCGGCGTAGACGGCTACGAGCAGTACTTC. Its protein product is CASGVDGYEQYF.

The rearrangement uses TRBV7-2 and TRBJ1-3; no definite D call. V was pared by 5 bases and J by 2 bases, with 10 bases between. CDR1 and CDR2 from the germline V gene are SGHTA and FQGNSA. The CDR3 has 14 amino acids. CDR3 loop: CASSPITPGNTIYF. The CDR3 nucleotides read TGTGCCAGCAGCCCTATAACCCCTGGAAACACCATATATTTT.

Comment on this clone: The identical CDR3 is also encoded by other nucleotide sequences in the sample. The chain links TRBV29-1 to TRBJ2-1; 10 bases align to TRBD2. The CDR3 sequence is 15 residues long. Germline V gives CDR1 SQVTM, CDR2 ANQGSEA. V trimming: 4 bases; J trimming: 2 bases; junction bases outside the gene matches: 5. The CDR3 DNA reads TGCAGCGTTGCACGGACTAGCGGAACCTACAATGAGCAGTTCTTC. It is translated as CSVARTSGTYNEQFF.

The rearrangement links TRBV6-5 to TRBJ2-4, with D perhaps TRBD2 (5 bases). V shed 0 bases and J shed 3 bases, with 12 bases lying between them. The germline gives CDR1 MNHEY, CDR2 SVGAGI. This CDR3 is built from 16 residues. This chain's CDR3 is CASSYSISGGKNIQYF. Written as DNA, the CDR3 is TGTGCCAGCAGTTACTCGATAAGCGGAGGCAAAAACATTCAGTACTTC.

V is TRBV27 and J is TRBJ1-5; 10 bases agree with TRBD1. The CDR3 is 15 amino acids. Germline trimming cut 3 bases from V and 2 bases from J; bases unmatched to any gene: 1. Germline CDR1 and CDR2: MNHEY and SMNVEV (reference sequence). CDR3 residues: CASSFGTGGNQPQHF. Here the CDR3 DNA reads TGTGCCAGCAGTTTTGGGACAGGGGGCAATCAGCCCCAGCATTTT.

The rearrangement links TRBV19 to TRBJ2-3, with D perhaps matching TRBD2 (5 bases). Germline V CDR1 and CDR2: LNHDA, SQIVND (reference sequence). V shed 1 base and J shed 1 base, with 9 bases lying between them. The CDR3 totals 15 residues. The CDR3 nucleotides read TGTGCCAGTAGTATAGGAGGTAGCGGCACAGATACGCAGTATTTT. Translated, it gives CASSIGGSGTDTQYF.

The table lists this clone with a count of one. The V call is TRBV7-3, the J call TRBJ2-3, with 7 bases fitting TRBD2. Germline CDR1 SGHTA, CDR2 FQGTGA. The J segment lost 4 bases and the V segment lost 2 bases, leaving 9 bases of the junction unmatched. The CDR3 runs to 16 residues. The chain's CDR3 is CASSLLAGVSPDTQYF. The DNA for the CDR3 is TGTGCCAGCAGCTTACTCGCGGGAGTTTCCCCAGATACGCAGTATTTT.

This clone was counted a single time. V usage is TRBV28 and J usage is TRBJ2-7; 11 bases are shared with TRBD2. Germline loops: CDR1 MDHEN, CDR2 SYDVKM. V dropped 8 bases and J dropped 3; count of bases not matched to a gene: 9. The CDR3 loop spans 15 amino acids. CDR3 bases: TGTGCCAGCCGCTCGGGGGGACTAGCGGTCTACGAGCAGTACTTC. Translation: CASRSGGLAVYEQYF. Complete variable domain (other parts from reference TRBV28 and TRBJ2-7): DVKVTQSSRYLVKRTGEKVFLECVQDMDHENMFWYRQDPGLGLRLIYFSYDVKMKEKGDIPEGYSVSREKKERFSLILESASTNQTSMYLCASRSGGLAVYEQYFGPGTRLTVT.

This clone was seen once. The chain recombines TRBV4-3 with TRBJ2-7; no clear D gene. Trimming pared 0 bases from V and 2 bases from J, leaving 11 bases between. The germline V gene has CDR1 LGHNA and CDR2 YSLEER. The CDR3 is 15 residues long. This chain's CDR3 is CASSQDRGSPYEQYF. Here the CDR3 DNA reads TGCGCCAGCAGCCAAGATCGCGGCAGCCCCTACGAGCAGTACTTC.

DNA for the CDR3: TGCGCCAGCAGCTTATCAGGGAAGTCGGATACGCAGTATTTT. Translation: CASSLSGKSDTQYF. V is TRBV5-1 and J is TRBJ2-3; D is perhaps TRBD1 (5 bases). The CDR3 extends over 14 amino acids. Between the trimmed V and J ends, which lost 2 bases and 6 bases, there was a span of 13 bases. CDR1 and CDR2 (germline): SGHRS, YFSETQ.

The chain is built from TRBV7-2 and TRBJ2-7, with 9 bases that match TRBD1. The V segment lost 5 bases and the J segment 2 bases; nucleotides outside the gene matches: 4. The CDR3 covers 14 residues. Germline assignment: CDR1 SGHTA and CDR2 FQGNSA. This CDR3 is CASSEGQGPYEQYF. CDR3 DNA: TGTGCCAGCAGCGAAGGACAGGGGCCCTACGAGCAGTACTTC.

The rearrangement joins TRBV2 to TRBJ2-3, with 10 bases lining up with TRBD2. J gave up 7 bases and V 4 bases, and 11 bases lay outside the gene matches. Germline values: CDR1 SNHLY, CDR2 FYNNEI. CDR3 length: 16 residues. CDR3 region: CASSVQGAGGRNTQYF. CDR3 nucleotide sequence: TGTGCCAGCAGTGTCCAAGGAGCGGGAGGGAGGAATACGCAGTATTTT. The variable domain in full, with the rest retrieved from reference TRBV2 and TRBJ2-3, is EPEVTQTPSHQVTQMGQEVILRCVPISNHLYFYWYRQILGQKVEFLVSFYNNEISEKSEIFDDQFSVERPDGSNFTLKIRSTKLEDSAMYFCASSVQGAGGRNTQYFGPGTRLTVL.

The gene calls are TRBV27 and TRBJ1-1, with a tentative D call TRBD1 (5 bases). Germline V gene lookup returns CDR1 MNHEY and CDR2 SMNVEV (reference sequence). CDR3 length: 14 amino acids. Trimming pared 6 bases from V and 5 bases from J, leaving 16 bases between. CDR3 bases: TGTGCCAGCAGCCAGATGCAGGGTCGGACTGAAGCTTTCTTT. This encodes CASSQMQGRTEAFF.

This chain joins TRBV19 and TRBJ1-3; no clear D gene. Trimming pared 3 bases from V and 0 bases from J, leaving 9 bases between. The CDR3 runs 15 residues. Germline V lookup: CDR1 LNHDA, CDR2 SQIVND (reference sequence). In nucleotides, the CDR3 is TGTGCCAGTAGTATGGGAGCGAACTCTGGAAACACCATATATTTT. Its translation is CASSMGANSGNTIYF.

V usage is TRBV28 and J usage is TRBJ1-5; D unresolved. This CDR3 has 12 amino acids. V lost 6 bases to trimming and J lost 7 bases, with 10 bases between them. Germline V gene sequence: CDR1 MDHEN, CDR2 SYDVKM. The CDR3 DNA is TGTGCCAGCAGGCCGGCGGGGCAGCCCCAGCATTTT. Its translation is CASRPAGQPQHF.